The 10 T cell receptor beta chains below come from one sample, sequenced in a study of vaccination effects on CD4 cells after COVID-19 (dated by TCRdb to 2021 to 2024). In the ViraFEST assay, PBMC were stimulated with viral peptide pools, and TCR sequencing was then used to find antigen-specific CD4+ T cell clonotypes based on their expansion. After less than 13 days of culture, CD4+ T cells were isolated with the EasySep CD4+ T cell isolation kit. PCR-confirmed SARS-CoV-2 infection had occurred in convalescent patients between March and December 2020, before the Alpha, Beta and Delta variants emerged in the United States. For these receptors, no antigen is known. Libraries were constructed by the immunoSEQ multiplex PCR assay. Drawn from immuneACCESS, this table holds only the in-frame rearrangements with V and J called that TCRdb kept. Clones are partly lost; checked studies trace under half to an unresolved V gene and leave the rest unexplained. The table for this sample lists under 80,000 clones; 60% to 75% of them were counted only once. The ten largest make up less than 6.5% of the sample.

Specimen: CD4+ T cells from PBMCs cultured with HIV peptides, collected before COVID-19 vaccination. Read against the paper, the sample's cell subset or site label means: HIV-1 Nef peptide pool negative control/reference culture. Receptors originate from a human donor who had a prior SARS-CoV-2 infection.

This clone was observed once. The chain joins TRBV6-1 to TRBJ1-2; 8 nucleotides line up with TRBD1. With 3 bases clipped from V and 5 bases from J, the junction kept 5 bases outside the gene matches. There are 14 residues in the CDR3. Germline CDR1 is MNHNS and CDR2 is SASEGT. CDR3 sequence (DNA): TGTGCCAGCAGTGAGGGGACAGGCATGTATGGCTACACCTTC. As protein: CASSEGTGMYGYTF.

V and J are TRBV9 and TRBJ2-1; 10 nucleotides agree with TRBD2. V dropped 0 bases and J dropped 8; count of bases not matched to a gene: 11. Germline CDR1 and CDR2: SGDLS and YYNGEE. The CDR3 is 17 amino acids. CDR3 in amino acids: CASSVASSGRGYDEQFF. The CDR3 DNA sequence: TGTGCCAGCAGCGTAGCGTCCAGCGGGAGGGGATATGATGAGCAGTTCTTC.

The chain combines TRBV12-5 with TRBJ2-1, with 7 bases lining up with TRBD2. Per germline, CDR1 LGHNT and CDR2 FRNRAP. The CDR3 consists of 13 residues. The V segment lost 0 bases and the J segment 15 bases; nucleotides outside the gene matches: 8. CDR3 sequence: CASGLVGGLAPFF. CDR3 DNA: TGTGCTAGTGGTTTGGTGGGAGGGTTGGCCCCGTTCTTC.

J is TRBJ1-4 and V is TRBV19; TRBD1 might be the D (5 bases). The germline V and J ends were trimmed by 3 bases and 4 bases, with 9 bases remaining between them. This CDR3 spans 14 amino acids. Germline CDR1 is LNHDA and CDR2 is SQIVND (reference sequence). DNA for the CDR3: TGTGCCAGTAGTATGAGGGACCTTAATGAAAAACTGTTTTTT. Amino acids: CASSMRDLNEKLFF.

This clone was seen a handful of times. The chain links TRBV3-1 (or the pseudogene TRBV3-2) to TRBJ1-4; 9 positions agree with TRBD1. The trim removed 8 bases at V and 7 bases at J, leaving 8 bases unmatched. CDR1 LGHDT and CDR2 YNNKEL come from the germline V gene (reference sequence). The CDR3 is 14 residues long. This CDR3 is CASRDTGGGEKLFF. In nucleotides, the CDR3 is TGTGCCAGCCGAGATACAGGGGGCGGTGAAAAACTGTTTTTT.

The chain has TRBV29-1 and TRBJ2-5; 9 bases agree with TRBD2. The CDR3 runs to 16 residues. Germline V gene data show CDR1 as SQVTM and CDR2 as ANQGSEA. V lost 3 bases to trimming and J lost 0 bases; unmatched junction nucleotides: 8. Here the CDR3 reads CSVDGGRVGYQETQYF. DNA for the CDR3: TGCAGCGTTGATGGCGGGAGGGTCGGTTACCAAGAGACCCAGTACTTC.

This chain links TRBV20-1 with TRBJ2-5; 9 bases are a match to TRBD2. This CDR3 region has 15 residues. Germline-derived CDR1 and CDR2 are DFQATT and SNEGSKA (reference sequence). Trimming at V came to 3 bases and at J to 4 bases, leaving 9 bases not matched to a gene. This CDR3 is CSASRLAGVGETQYF. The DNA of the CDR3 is TGCAGTGCTAGTAGATTAGCGGGAGTAGGAGAGACCCAGTACTTC.

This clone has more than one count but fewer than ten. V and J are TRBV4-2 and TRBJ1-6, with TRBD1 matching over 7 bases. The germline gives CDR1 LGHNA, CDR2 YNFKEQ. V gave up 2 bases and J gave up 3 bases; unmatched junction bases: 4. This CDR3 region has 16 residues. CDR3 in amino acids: CASSQRQGRYNSPLHF. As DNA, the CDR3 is TGTGCCAGCAGCCAAAGACAGGGACGCTATAATTCACCCCTCCACTTT.

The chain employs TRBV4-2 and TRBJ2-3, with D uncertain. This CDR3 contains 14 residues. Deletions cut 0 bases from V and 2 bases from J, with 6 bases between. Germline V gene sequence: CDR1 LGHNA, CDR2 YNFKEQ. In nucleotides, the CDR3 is TGTGCCAGCAGCCAAGATCCTAACACAGATACGCAGTATTTT. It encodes CASSQDPNTDTQYF.

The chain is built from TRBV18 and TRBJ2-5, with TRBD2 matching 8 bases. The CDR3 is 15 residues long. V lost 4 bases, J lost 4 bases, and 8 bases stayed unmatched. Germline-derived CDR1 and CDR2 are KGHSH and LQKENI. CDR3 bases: TGTGCCAGCTCACTCCCAGCGGGAGTGCGAGAGACCCAGTACTTC. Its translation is CASSLPAGVRETQYF.